This T cell receptor (beta chain) was captured in a study of shared clonotypes between healthy human individuals. In the case of this clone: Its target is not known.

Sequencing was performed with immunoSEQ multiplex PCR; in TCRdb, only in-frame clones are kept and a portion is missing. The sample carries about 1.1 million clones, around 78% recorded once. The CDR3 is 14 residues long. Looked up from germline, CDR1 is MDHEN and CDR2 is SYDVKM. V was cut by 6 bases and J by 0 bases, with 11 bases left in between. General study results and limits: When compared with the clonotypes that were shared by all four sorted-subset donors, the non-shared clonotypes turned out to have lower generation probabilities.

The V call is TRBV28, the J call TRBJ2-5; D may match TRBD1 or TRBD2 (5 bases each). Material: memory CD4+ T cells from PBMCs. Stated subset: CD45RA-negative fraction. This TCR derives from a young man in good health. Some clones in this sample may be carry-over from other donors' samples. CDR3 in amino acids: CASRGAGNQETQYF. Written as DNA, the CDR3 is TGTGCCAGCAGAGGGGCCGGGAACCAAGAGACCCAGTACTTC.